A selection of T cell receptor beta chains follows, all from one sample in a study of HIV-infected patients and healthy controls. A single record per CDR3 protein comes from TCRdb applying MiXCR to the 5' RACE reads. Here the sample spans 15,000 to 20,000 distinct CDR3 sequences, around 10% being singletons. The material sequenced was blood. The receptors were gathered from an adult in good health. CDR3s include the opening cysteine and the closing phenylalanine or tryptophan. D genes are given only for firm matches. Size is omitted from some rows. Given values are once, few, many or a class for expanded clones.

>many|TRBV11-1|TRBJ2-7|NA
TGTGCCAGCAGCGCGCCACCAGACCCGGCCGGCTACGAGCAGTACTTC
CASSAPPDPAGYEQYF
>few|TRBV7-9|TRBJ2-7|NA
TGTGCCAGCAGCATGGGTGGGGGCAGCTACGAGCAGTACTTC
CASSMGGGSYEQYF
>many|TRBV7-2|TRBJ2-7|NA
TGTGCCAGCAGCTTTAGGGGTCGGTTTGGCAGACTATACGAGCAGTACTTC
CASSFRGRFGRLYEQYF
>many|TRBV6-5|TRBJ2-1|NA
TGTGCCAGCAGTTACAACCGGGGAGACAATGAGCAGTTCTTC
CASSYNRGDNEQFF
>NA|TRBV10-3|TRBJ2-6|NA
TGTGCCATCAGGGGGACGTCTGGGGCCAACGTCCTGACTTTC
CAIRGTSGANVLTF
>many|TRBV20-1|TRBJ2-7|TRBD2
TGCAGTGCTAGTCCTAGCGGGGTCAGAGCTCACGAGCAGTACTTC
CSASPSGVRAHEQYF
>medium-sized|TRBV12-3/TRBV12-4|TRBJ2-7|NA
TGTGCCAGCAGTTTAAGAATCACCTACGAGCAGTACTTC
CASSLRITYEQYF
>NA|TRBV6-2/TRBV6-3|TRBJ2-5|TRBD2
TGTGCCAGCAGTCGGACTAGATTCCTACAAGAGACCCAGTACTTC
CASSRTRFLQETQYF
>many|TRBV11-1|TRBJ2-7|TRBD1
TGTGCCAGCAGTTCGAGCTGGGACAGGGGGTACGAGCAGTACTTC
CASSSSWDRGYEQYF
>medium-sized|TRBV7-9|TRBJ2-7|TRBD1
TGTGCCAGCAGCCTAGGGACAGGGTATGGAGAGCAGTACTTC
CASSLGTGYGEQYF
>many|TRBV6-2/TRBV6-3|TRBJ2-3|TRBD2
TGTGCCAGCAGTACCCCGTCTAGCGGGGGCCTCCGCACAGATACGCAGTATTTT
CASSTPSSGGLRTDTQYF
>many|TRBV30|TRBJ1-1|TRBD1
TGTGCCGCTAGAAGGACAGGGGGCACTGAAGCTTTCTTT
CAARRTGGTEAFF
>few|TRBV10-3|TRBJ2-7|NA
TGTGCCATCAGCCCAGGGTACGAGCAGTACTTC
CAISPGYEQYF
>many|TRBV20-1|TRBJ2-1|TRBD2
TGCAGTGCTTACCTTCTAGCGGGAGATCACAATGAGCAGTTCTTC
CSAYLLAGDHNEQFF
>many|TRBV2|TRBJ1-2|NA
TGTGCCAGCAGTGATAACCTCAACTATGGCTACACCTTC
CASSDNLNYGYTF
>few|TRBV5-1|TRBJ1-1|NA
TGCGCCAGCAGCTTGGGAAGCACTGAAGCTTTCTTT
CASSLGSTEAFF
>few|TRBV20-1|TRBJ2-1|TRBD2
TGCAGTGCTAATCACCCCGGAGCGGGACCTGGAAGTGAGCAGTTCTTC
CSANHPGAGPGSEQFF
>few|TRBV29-1|TRBJ2-3|NA
TGCAGCGTTTCTAGCACAGATACGCAGTATTTT
CSVSSTDTQYF
>many|TRBV11-2|TRBJ2-1|TRBD1
TGTGCCAGCAGCTTATACAGGGGCGAGGCTAGCTGGTTAGGTGAGCAGTTCTTC
CASSLYRGEASWLGEQFF
>many|TRBV10-3|TRBJ2-1|TRBD2
TGTGCCATCAGTACACCGGGACTAGGATCCTACAATGAGCAGTTCTTC
CAISTPGLGSYNEQFF
>NA|TRBV27|TRBJ2-2|NA
TGTGCCAGCAGTTTGTTAGTCGCGCCCGGGGAGCTGTTTTTT
CASSLLVAPGELFF
>medium-sized|TRBV20-1|TRBJ2-7|NA
TGCAGTGCTAGGGGGAACAGAGATTCCCACGAGCAGTACTTC
CSARGNRDSHEQYF
>NA|TRBV9|TRBJ2-7|TRBD1
TGTGCCAGCAGCCCTCGACAGGGGAAGAGTAACCAGTACGAGCAGTACTTC
CASSPRQGKSNQYEQYF
>medium-sized|TRBV14|TRBJ1-1|NA
TGTGCCAGCAGCCAAGATAACAGGGTGCTGAACACTGAAGCTTTCTTT
CASSQDNRVLNTEAFF
>many|TRBV7-2|TRBJ2-1|TRBD1
TGTGCCAGCAGCCCTGGGGACAGGGGTTTGGATGAGCAGTTCTTC
CASSPGDRGLDEQFF
>many|TRBV6-2/TRBV6-3|TRBJ1-5|NA
TGTGCCAGCAGTTACGTACAGTATTCTCAGCCCCAGCATTTT
CASSYVQYSQPQHF
>many|TRBV6-5|TRBJ2-3|NA
TGTGCCAGCAGTTCGGGGCAGGCTACAGATACGCAGTATTTT
CASSSGQATDTQYF
>many|TRBV20-1|TRBJ1-1|NA
TGCAGTGTCCTCCGGGACACTGAAGCTTTCTTT
CSVLRDTEAFF
>medium-sized|TRBV30|TRBJ1-1|NA
TGTGCCTGGAGTCGCGGGGAAAATTCGGCTTTCTTT
CAWSRGENSAFF
>many|TRBV5-6|TRBJ2-3|NA
TGTGCCAGCAGCTGGAAATCAATGGCGGATACGCAGTATTTT
CASSWKSMADTQYF
>many|TRBV6-1|TRBJ1-2|NA
TGTGCCAGCAGCCACGACAGGCAGTATGGCTACACCTTC
CASSHDRQYGYTF
>many|TRBV20-1|TRBJ2-1|NA
TGCAGTGCAAAACAGGGGACTTTCTCCTACAATGAGCAGTTCTTC
CSAKQGTFSYNEQFF
>many|TRBV15|TRBJ2-7|TRBD2
TGTGCCACCAGCAGCCAGGGACTAGATGCTGGCGAGCAGTACTTC
CATSSQGLDAGEQYF
>NA|TRBV2|TRBJ2-2|NA
TGTGCCAGCAGTGTCGTAAGGCTCGGCGGGGAGCTGTTTTTT
CASSVVRLGGELFF
>many|TRBV19|TRBJ1-5|NA
TGTGCCAGTAGTATAGAACGAGGGATTAGCAATCAGCCCCAGCATTTT
CASSIERGISNQPQHF
>many|TRBV4-3|TRBJ2-1|NA
TGCGCCAGCAGCCAAGATAGGCTAGTTACTAATGAGCAGTTCTTC
CASSQDRLVTNEQFF
>many|TRBV12-3/TRBV12-4|TRBJ2-3|TRBD2
TGTGCCAGCAGTTTTCTAGCGGGGGGGCCAGATACGCAGTATTTT
CASSFLAGGPDTQYF
>medium-sized|TRBV5-5|TRBJ1-6|NA
TGTGCCAGCAGCAAAGGACCCAACAGGGATAATTCACCCCTCCACTTT
CASSKGPNRDNSPLHF
>many|TRBV6-2/TRBV6-3|TRBJ2-4|NA
TGTGCCAGCGCGCAAGCCAAAAACATTCAGTACTTC
CASAQAKNIQYF
>medium-sized|TRBV20-1|TRBJ1-1|NA
TGCAGTGCTATCCAGAACACTGAAGCTTTCTTT
CSAIQNTEAFF
>many|TRBV7-9|TRBJ1-6|NA
TGTGCCAGCAGCGGGAGCTCCTATAATTCACCCCTCCACTTT
CASSGSSYNSPLHF
>few|TRBV20-1|TRBJ2-1|NA
TGCAGTGCTAGATCCCAAACAGGGCTTCAGGAGCAGTTCTTC
CSARSQTGLQEQFF
>few|TRBV4-2|TRBJ2-3|NA
TGTGCCAGCAGCCAAGGAGGGGCGCCCTTGGCGCAGTATTTT
CASSQGGAPLAQYF
>many|TRBV7-2|TRBJ2-3|NA
TGTGCCAGCAGCTCCCTCCGCTCCGATACGCAGTATTTT
CASSSLRSDTQYF